What follows describes a single TCR beta chain. CDR1 and CDR2 from the germline V gene are SGHNT and YENEEA. V lost 7 bases to trimming and J lost 2 bases; unmatched junction nucleotides: 13. This CDR3 comprises 18 residues. Source study methods: Nucleated cell counts were estimated from reference gene primer amplification. The assay was immunoSEQ multiplex PCR, and TCRdb's table has in-frame clones only and misses some. V and J calls plus clone size are reproduced from that table; the DNA served to infer D and trimming. The repertoire has 63,000 or so clones, about 88% of them found once; the top ten carry about 4%. The data derive from a study of blood T cell repertoires in COVID-19.

Specimen: peripheral blood. The chain combines TRBV11-3 with TRBJ2-5; TRBD2 agrees at 13 bases. The TCR comes from a man in his 70s with active COVID-19. For the CDR3, the DNA is TGTGCCAGCACCGAGGGGGCACTAGCGGGAGGGACACAAGAGACCCAGTACTTC. Amino acids: CASTEGALAGGTQETQYF.